This T cell receptor beta chain stems from a study of blood T cell repertoires in COVID-19. Measured with immunoSEQ multiplex PCR; TCRdb has only the in-frame clones, and not every one. The sample consists of more than 300,000 clones, around 91% of them appearing once. Trimming removed 6 bases from V and 1 base from J, with 25 bases in between. Germline CDR1 is MNHEY and CDR2 is SVGEGT. The CDR3 has 18 amino acids. The chain recombines TRBV6-2 or TRBV6-3 with TRBJ2-7, with D maybe TRBD1 (6 bases). Sequenced sample: peripheral blood. The sequence derives from a woman under 30 who had recovered from COVID-19. As DNA, the CDR3 is TGTGCCAGCAGACCTCTGTCCGCTTCAGGGGCGAGTTCCTACGAGCAGTACGTC. It codes for CASRPLSASGASSYEQYV.